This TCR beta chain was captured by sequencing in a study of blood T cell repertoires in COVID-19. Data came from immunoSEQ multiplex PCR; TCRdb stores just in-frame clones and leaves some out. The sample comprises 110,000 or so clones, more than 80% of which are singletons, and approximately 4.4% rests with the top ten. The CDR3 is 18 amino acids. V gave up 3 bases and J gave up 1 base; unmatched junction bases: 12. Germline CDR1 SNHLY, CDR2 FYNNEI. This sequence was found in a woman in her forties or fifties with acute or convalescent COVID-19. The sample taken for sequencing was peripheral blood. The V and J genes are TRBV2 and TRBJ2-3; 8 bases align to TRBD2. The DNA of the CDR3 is TGTGCCAGCAGTGACAGCGGGAGACTCGAAGAACGCACAGATACGCAGTATTTT. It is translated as CASSDSGRLEERTDTQYF.